What follows is one TCR beta chain and its context. This specimen comes from a study of blood T cell repertoires in COVID-19. On the study more broadly: T cells, B-cell-depleted T cells, or PBMCs provided the cDNA or gDNA that served as material.

Authors' data handling: From reference gene primer amplification, estimates of nucleated cell counts were derived. Using immunoSEQ multiplex PCR, the repertoire was profiled, and TCRdb retains in-frame clones only, with some absent. That table is the source of V, J and clone size, and D and trimming were worked out from the DNA. This sample has roughly 64,000 clones, with about nine tenths found just once. V lost 6 bases and J lost 3, with 12 bases in between. This CDR3 is 14 amino acids long. Germline CDR1 SGHAT, CDR2 FQNNGV. Sequenced: peripheral blood. The clonotype was recovered from a man in his fifties or sixties with active COVID-19. The chain joins TRBV11-2 to TRBJ1-3, with unresolved D. CDR3 loop: CASRLHELGNTIYF. For the CDR3, the DNA is TGTGCCAGCAGGCTCCACGAACTTGGAAACACCATATATTTT.